The 32 T cell receptor beta chains below all came from one sample that was sequenced in a study of cytomegalovirus exposure and HLA in healthy donors. The PCR had 60 Vbeta and 13 Jbeta primers. TCRdb's copy holds only in-frame clones and misses some; the assay was immunoSEQ multiplex PCR. The sample shows about 160,000 clones, around 76% of them seen only once. The sequencing sample was made of PBMCs. The receptors originated from a man in his sixties in good health and CMV-seronegative.

This sequence joins TRBV19 and TRBJ2-2; D is undetermined. The CDR3 runs to 15 residues. V was shortened by 6 bases and J by 2 bases, with 13 bases between the two germline ends. Per the germline V gene, CDR1 is LNHDA and CDR2 is SQIVND (reference sequence). CDR3 in amino acids: CASSTIHSNTGELFF. The CDR3 DNA reads TGTGCCAGTAGCACCATACACAGTAACACCGGGGAGCTGTTTTTT.

The chain combines TRBV19 with TRBJ1-5; 7 bases map to TRBD1. Unmatched junction bases numbered 13, after V lost 7 bases and J lost 1 base. From germline, CDR1 is LNHDA and CDR2 SQIVND (reference sequence). The CDR3 has 17 residues. The CDR3, as DNA: TGTGCCAGTAATAGTCTCCCGGGGACAGACAGCAATCAGCCCCAGCATTTT. Encoded protein: CASNSLPGTDSNQPQHF. The whole variable domain, filled in from reference TRBV19 and TRBJ1-5, reads DGGITQSPKYLFRKEGQNVTLSCEQNLNHDAMYWYRQDPGQGLRLIYYSQIVNDFQKGDIAEGYSVSREKKESFPLTVTSAQKNPTAFYLCASNSLPGTDSNQPQHFGDGTRLSIL.

The rearrangement joins TRBV19 to TRBJ2-5, with D tentatively TRBD2 (5 bases). The CDR3 consists of 13 residues. Per germline, CDR1 LNHDA and CDR2 SQIVND (reference sequence). V was trimmed by 11 bases and J by 1 base, leaving 14 bases between them. In DNA form, the CDR3 reads TGTGCCTCAACAGACTACACCCAAGAGACCCAGTACTTC. It codes for CASTDYTQETQYF. Complete variable domain (other parts from reference TRBV19 and TRBJ2-5): DGGITQSPKYLFRKEGQNVTLSCEQNLNHDAMYWYRQDPGQGLRLIYYSQIVNDFQKGDIAEGYSVSREKKESFPLTVTSAQKNPTAFYLCASTDYTQETQYFGPGTRLLVL.

The chain has TRBV27 and TRBJ1-2; TRBD1 matches at 7 bases. The CDR3 totals 13 residues. Germline assignment: CDR1 MNHEY and CDR2 SMNVEV (reference sequence). Germline trimming cut 7 bases from V and 8 bases from J; bases unmatched to any gene: 10. The CDR3 DNA is TGTGCCAGCACGGAAGGGGGCTCGGGAGGCTACACCTTC. Amino acids: CASTEGGSGGYTF.

The rearrangement joins TRBV4-1 to TRBJ2-3; D possibly corresponds to TRBD1 (7 bases). Per germline, CDR1 MGHRA and CDR2 YSYEKL. The CDR3 spans 16 residues. V lost 1 base, J lost 7 bases, and 18 bases lay in between. The CDR3 DNA follows: TGCGCCAGCAGCCAAGGGAGGGAGACAGGGAGGTATACGCAGTATTTT. Protein sequence: CASSQGRETGRYTQYF.

In nucleotides, the CDR3 is TGTGCCAGCAGTGGACAGGGCAGGGACACCATATATTTT. Its translation: CASSGQGRDTIYF. This chain uses TRBV6-5 with TRBJ1-3; 8 bases line up with TRBD1. The length of the CDR3 is 13 residues. V dropped 5 bases and J dropped 8; count of bases not matched to a gene: 5. Germline V gives CDR1 MNHEY, CDR2 SVGAGI.

The V and J genes are TRBV7-3 and TRBJ2-2; possibly TRBD1 for D (5 bases). Trimming stripped 5 bases from V and 0 bases from J, with 13 bases between. This CDR3 is 16 amino acids long. Germline V gene sequence: CDR1 SGHTA, CDR2 FQGTGA. Here the CDR3 DNA reads TGTGCCAGCAGCCTCAACAGGCGCGCGAACACCGGGGAGCTGTTTTTT. This sequence encodes CASSLNRRANTGELFF.

The chain combines TRBV9 with TRBJ2-1; TRBD2 is a possible D gene (6 bases). The V end was cut by 3 bases, the J end by 4 bases, with 17 bases between. The CDR3 loop spans 16 amino acids. Germline CDR1 is SGDLS and CDR2 is YYNGEE. CDR3: CASSGRAGPPYNEQFF. CDR3 bases: TGTGCCAGCAGCGGAAGGGCGGGGCCACCTTACAATGAGCAGTTCTTC.

This clone was observed a handful of times. This chain joins TRBV29-1 and TRBJ2-5, with D tentatively TRBD1 (6 bases). CDR1 SQVTM and CDR2 ANQGSEA come from the germline V gene. The CDR3 is 12 amino acids. V gave up 7 bases and J gave up 5 bases, with 14 bases separating them. CDR3 DNA: TGCAGCGGACGGACAGCCAGGGAGACCCAGTACTTC. Its protein is CSGRTARETQYF.

The chain uses TRBV7-7 and TRBJ2-5; D remains unclear. The J call may be faulty, since TRBJ2-7 better matches the DNA end. CDR1 is SSHAT, CDR2 FNYEAQ, per germline (reference sequence). This CDR3 comprises 11 residues. The CDR3 sequence: CASSLDYEQYF. The DNA of the CDR3 is TGTGCCAGCAGCTTAGATTACGAGCAGTACTTC.

This clone was recorded a few times. This chain uses TRBV19 with TRBJ2-7, with 9 bases that match TRBD1. Trimming took 5 bases from V and 7 from J; bases not matched to a gene: 15. Germline CDR1 LNHDA, CDR2 SQIVND (reference sequence). This CDR3 has 16 amino acids. The CDR3 region has the DNA TGTGCCAGTAGTGGGACAGGGCTGCCTACGTCCTCGGAGCAGTACTTC. It translates to CASSGTGLPTSSEQYF.

The gene calls are TRBV5-4 and TRBJ2-7; 7 nucleotides match TRBD1. Germline V CDR1 and CDR2: SGHNT, YYREEE (reference sequence). Trimming at V came to 2 bases and at J to 2 bases, leaving 7 bases not matched to a gene. This CDR3 has 15 residues. CDR3 in amino acids: CASSFRTGRAYEQYF. The CDR3 DNA reads TGTGCCAGCAGCTTCCGGACAGGACGAGCCTACGAGCAGTACTTC. The full variable domain, in which reference TRBV5-4 and TRBJ2-7 provide the parts outside the CDR3, is ETGVTQSPTHLIKTRGQQVTLRCSSQSGHNTVSWYQQALGQGPQFIFQYYREEENGRGNFPPRFSGLQFPNYSSELNVNALELDDSALYLCASSFRTGRAYEQYFGPGTRLTVT.

In this sample, this clone turned up once. The rearrangement links TRBV6-5 to TRBJ2-7; 7 bases align to TRBD1. Trimming removed 0 bases from V and 3 bases from J; junction bases left unmatched: 8. Germline V CDR1 and CDR2: MNHEY, SVGAGI. This CDR3 spans 16 amino acids. CDR3 nucleotides: TGTGCCAGCAGTTACTCATCTATCGGGACAGACTACGAGCAGTACTTC. Translating gives CASSYSSIGTDYEQYF.

The gene calls are TRBV28 and TRBJ1-5, with D perhaps TRBD1 (5 bases). This CDR3 spans 15 amino acids. Trimming shortened V by 7 bases and J by 1 base, and 14 bases separated the two germline ends. CDR1 and CDR2 (germline): MDHEN, SYDVKM. In DNA, the CDR3 is TGTGCCAGCAACCTCTCCGGGGGGAGCAATCAGCCCCAGCATTTT. Translating gives CASNLSGGSNQPQHF.

The rearrangement links TRBV7-7 to TRBJ2-2; possibly TRBD1 for D (7 bases). The CDR3 totals 16 residues. CDR1 and CDR2 (germline): SSHAT, FNYEAQ (reference sequence). Trimming removed 5 bases from V and 1 base from J, with 14 bases in between. The CDR3 DNA sequence: TGTGCCAGCAGCCACGGGGGACAGTTGAACACCGGGGAGCTGTTTTTT. Encoded protein: CASSHGGQLNTGELFF.

The chain carries TRBV6-5 and TRBJ2-1; a possible D gene is TRBD2 (6 bases). V was clipped by 2 bases and J by 2 bases, with 10 bases between them. This CDR3 is 15 amino acids long. The V gene's germline CDR1 is MNHEY and CDR2 SVGAGI. CDR3: CASSYTGGAYNEQFF. The DNA for the CDR3 is TGTGCCAGCAGTTACACCGGCGGGGCCTACAATGAGCAGTTCTTC.

This clone was seen more than once but under ten times. The chain combines TRBV7-8 with TRBJ2-2; the D gene is possibly TRBD2 (6 bases). Germline V CDR1 and CDR2: SGHVS, FQNEAQ. The CDR3 spans 13 residues. Trimming stripped 5 bases from V and 4 bases from J, with 8 bases between. Written as DNA, the CDR3 is TGTGCCAGCAGCCCAGCGGGCACCGGGGAGCTGTTTTTT. It translates to CASSPAGTGELFF.

This clone turned up a few times. V is TRBV7-3 and J is TRBJ1-2; D remains ambiguous. CDR3 size: 14 residues. The V gene's germline CDR1 is SGHTA and CDR2 FQGTGA. Trimming shortened V by 2 bases and J by 5 bases, and 12 bases separated the two germline ends. The DNA for the CDR3 is TGTGCCAGCAGCTTAGGTCCAGAATCTTATGGCTACACCTTC. It codes for CASSLGPESYGYTF. Together with reference TRBV7-3 and TRBJ1-2, the CDR3 gives the full variable domain: GAGVSQTPSNKVTEKGKYVELRCDPISGHTALYWYRQSLGQGPEFLIYFQGTGAADDSGLPNDRFFAVRPEGSVSTLKIQRTERGDSAVYLCASSLGPESYGYTFGSGTRLTVV.

This chain joins TRBV2 and TRBJ2-7; perhaps TRBD2 as D (7 bases). This CDR3 is 15 amino acids long. Germline V CDR1 and CDR2: SNHLY, FYNNEI. Trimming took off 6 bases at V and 2 bases at J, with 17 bases between the two ends. CDR3 coding DNA: TGTGCCAGCAGGACGAGGGGGGGCCACACCTACGAGCAGTACTTC. Encoded protein: CASRTRGGHTYEQYF.

Regarding this clone: One end of the junction is discordant with germline, which a read error may explain. The V and J genes are TRBV5-1 and TRBJ1-4, with 8 bases aligning to TRBD1. This CDR3 has 14 amino acids. CDR1 and CDR2 (germline): SGHRS, YFSETQ. The CDR3 DNA is TGCGCCAGCGGCTTTGAGACAGGGGATGAAAAACTGTTTTTT. It is translated as CASGFETGDEKLFF.

This clone was found once. The V gene is TRBV9, the J gene TRBJ2-5; unclear D gene. Germline V gene sequence: CDR1 SGDLS, CDR2 YYNGEE. The CDR3 loop spans 13 amino acids. The V and J ends lost 0 bases and 3 bases respectively, with 6 bases between them. CDR3 nucleotides: TGTGCCAGCAGCGTAGAGCGAGAAGAGACCCAGTACTTC. As protein: CASSVEREETQYF.

The rearrangement links TRBV6-5 to TRBJ1-5; 7 bases map to TRBD1. CDR1 is MNHEY, CDR2 SVGAGI, per germline. The J segment lost 5 bases and the V segment lost 8 bases, leaving 3 bases of the junction unmatched. The CDR3 runs 12 residues. The CDR3 spells CASRDRDQPQHF. CDR3 nucleotides: TGTGCCAGCCGGGACAGAGATCAGCCCCAGCATTTT.

The gene calls are TRBV4-3 and TRBJ2-1; the D gene is possibly TRBD2 (6 bases). Trimming removed 4 bases at V and 9 bases at J, with 13 bases between. The CDR3 loop spans 13 amino acids. Per germline, CDR1 LGHNA and CDR2 YSLEER. The CDR3 DNA reads TGCGCCAGCAGCCCAACTAGCTCCGGTGAGCAGTTCTTC. As protein: CASSPTSSGEQFF.

A single count supports this clone. The chain recombines TRBV6-1 with TRBJ2-7; maybe TRBD2 (5 bases). The CDR3 spans 13 residues. Germline CDR1 is MNHNS and CDR2 is SASEGT. Trimming removed 0 bases at V and 4 bases at J, with 7 bases between. Here the CDR3 DNA reads TGTGCCAGCAGTGAAGCTGGGGAGTACGAGCAGTACTTC. This codes for CASSEAGEYEQYF.

This clone showed up just once. V usage is TRBV27 and J usage is TRBJ2-3, with 7 positions matching TRBD2. The CDR3 runs 17 residues. Trimming removed 2 bases from V and 0 bases from J; junction bases left unmatched: 8. Germline values: CDR1 MNHEY, CDR2 SMNVEV (reference sequence). This CDR3 reads CASSLKVAGISTDTQYF. The CDR3 DNA sequence: TGTGCCAGCAGTTTAAAGGTAGCGGGTATTAGCACAGATACGCAGTATTTT.

This chain uses TRBV6-5 with TRBJ1-5; 9 bases align to TRBD1. From germline, CDR1 is MNHEY and CDR2 SVGAGI. Germline trimming cut 8 bases from V and 4 bases from J; bases unmatched to any gene: 3. This CDR3 is built from 13 residues. This CDR3 is CASGGTGNQPQHF. Here the CDR3 DNA reads TGTGCCAGCGGAGGGACAGGGAATCAGCCCCAGCATTTT.

This chain joins TRBV18 and TRBJ2-3; the D gene is possibly TRBD2 (6 bases). This CDR3 has 15 residues. Germline assignment: CDR1 KGHSH and CDR2 LQKENI. V lost 3 bases and J lost 1, with 11 bases in between. The CDR3, as DNA: TGTGCCAGCTCACCGGGGGGAAGCCGCACAGATACGCAGTATTTT. Translation gives CASSPGGSRTDTQYF.

There are a few counts of this clone. The chain couples TRBV4-1 to TRBJ2-7; the match to TRBD1 covers 8 bases. The CDR3 contains 14 residues. Trimming at V came to 2 bases and at J to 5 bases, leaving 5 bases not matched to a gene. Per germline, CDR1 MGHRA and CDR2 YSYEKL. CDR3 protein: CASSQIQGADEQYF. In nucleotides, the CDR3 is TGCGCCAGCAGCCAAATCCAGGGGGCCGACGAGCAGTACTTC.

This chain connects TRBV4-2 to TRBJ2-1; maybe TRBD2 (7 bases). This CDR3 contains 16 residues. Germline V gene data show CDR1 as LGHNA and CDR2 as YNFKEQ. Trimming shortened V by 0 bases and J by 7 bases, and 16 bases separated the two germline ends. The CDR3 sequence: CASSQDKGGGPNEQFF. DNA of the CDR3: TGTGCCAGCAGCCAAGATAAGGGGGGGGGCCCGAATGAGCAGTTCTTC.

This clone was seen a few times. The chain recombines TRBV5-1 with TRBJ2-1, with TRBD1 identical over 8 bases. The CDR3 covers 14 residues. Trimming at V came to 4 bases and at J to 5 bases, leaving 5 bases not matched to a gene. CDR1 is SGHRS, CDR2 YFSETQ, per germline. CDR3 coding DNA: TGCGCCAGCAGCACAGGGGGAACTAACAATGAGCAGTTCTTC. It yields the protein CASSTGGTNNEQFF.

The sample holds a few counts of this clone. A junction boundary mismatches the germline segment, possibly from a read error. The chain uses TRBV7-9 and TRBJ2-5; TRBD2 matches at 12 bases. The germline gives CDR1 SEHNR, CDR2 FQNEAQ (reference sequence). This CDR3 comprises 15 residues. For the CDR3, the DNA is TGTTCCAGCAGCTGGACTAGCGGGAATTATGAGACCCAGTACTTC. Encoded protein: CSSSWTSGNYETQYF.

The CDR3 loop reads CASSFVAGLTYEQYF. DNA for the CDR3: TGTGCCAGCAGTTTCGTAGCGGGACTTACCTACGAGCAGTACTTC. The rearrangement joins TRBV28 to TRBJ2-7; 8 bases are a match to TRBD2. CDR3 size: 15 residues. CDR1 is MDHEN and CDR2 is SYDVKM in the germline V gene. The V and J ends lost 3 bases and 2 bases, in that order; junction bases with no gene match: 6. The whole variable domain, filled in from reference TRBV28 and TRBJ2-7, reads DVKVTQSSRYLVKRTGEKVFLECVQDMDHENMFWYRQDPGLGLRLIYFSYDVKMKEKGDIPEGYSVSREKKERFSLILESASTNQTSMYLCASSFVAGLTYEQYFGPGTRLTVT.